Listed below are T cell receptor beta chains from one sample, sequenced in a study of shared clonotypes between healthy human individuals. Assay used: immunoSEQ multiplex PCR; TCRdb lists only in-frame clones, some missing. This table holds over a million clones, roughly 74% found once. Sequencing used memory CD4+ T cells from PBMCs. The receptor source for this set is a young man in good health. Some clones in this sample may be carry-over from other donors' samples. The CDR3 runs from the conserved cysteine through the conserved F or W. A D gene is named only where the DNA matches it firmly. Not every row has a clone size; where given, it reads once, few, many or a size class.

V gene: TRBV14; clone size: .; J gene: TRBJ2-6; D gene: .; CDR3 protein: CASSQDITAGANVLTF; CDR3 DNA: TGTGCCAGCAGCCAAGATATCACAGCTGGGGCCAACGTCCTGACTTTC
V gene: TRBV5-1; clone size: .; J gene: TRBJ2-5; D gene: .; CDR3 protein: CASSLRGDLGIETQYF; CDR3 DNA: TGCGCCAGCAGCTTGAGGGGGGATCTCGGGATCGAGACCCAGTACTTC
V gene: TRBV10-3; clone size: .; J gene: TRBJ1-1; D gene: .; CDR3 protein: CAISEGGTEAFF; CDR3 DNA: TGTGCCATCAGTGAAGGAGGCACTGAAGCTTTCTTT
V gene: TRBV5-1; clone size: .; J gene: TRBJ2-2; D gene: .; CDR3 protein: CASSLSSLPGELFF; CDR3 DNA: TGCGCCAGCAGCTTGTCTAGCTTGCCCGGGGAGCTGTTTTTT
V gene: TRBV7-9; clone size: .; J gene: TRBJ2-7; D gene: TRBD2; CDR3 protein: CASTKSSGGMNEQYF; CDR3 DNA: TGTGCCAGCACCAAATCTAGCGGAGGCATGAACGAGCAGTACTTC
V gene: TRBV10-2; clone size: few; J gene: TRBJ2-3; D gene: .; CDR3 protein: CASSGLDTDTQYF; CDR3 DNA: TGCGCCAGCAGTGGGTTAGACACAGATACGCAGTATTTT
V gene: TRBV6-5; clone size: few; J gene: TRBJ2-3; D gene: .; CDR3 protein: CASSLGPRADTQYF; CDR3 DNA: TGTGCCAGCAGTTTGGGACCCCGGGCAGATACGCAGTATTTT
V gene: TRBV5-1; clone size: .; J gene: TRBJ2-3; D gene: TRBD2; CDR3 protein: CASSLSLAGDTDTQYF; CDR3 DNA: TGCGCCAGCAGCTTGTCACTAGCGGGAGACACAGATACGCAGTATTTT
V gene: TRBV6-5; clone size: .; J gene: TRBJ2-7; D gene: TRBD2; CDR3 protein: CASSYDWLAAYEQYF; CDR3 DNA: TGTGCCAGCAGTTACGATTGGCTAGCGGCCTACGAGCAGTACTTC
V gene: TRBV19; clone size: .; J gene: TRBJ1-5; D gene: .; CDR3 protein: CASSIDLMSRAGLNQPQHF; CDR3 DNA: TGTGCCAGTAGTATAGATCTTATGAGTAGGGCAGGGTTGAATCAGCCCCAGCATTTT
V gene: TRBV15; clone size: .; J gene: TRBJ2-1; D gene: .; CDR3 protein: CATSKNKDEQFF; CDR3 DNA: TGTGCCACCAGCAAGAACAAAGATGAGCAGTTCTTC
V gene: TRBV7-2; clone size: .; J gene: TRBJ2-1; D gene: .; CDR3 protein: CASSPLRTDYNEQFF; CDR3 DNA: TGTGCCAGCAGCCCTTTGCGAACAGATTACAATGAGCAGTTCTTC
V gene: TRBV5-1; clone size: .; J gene: TRBJ2-1; D gene: .; CDR3 protein: CASSLGGQKVHNEQFF; CDR3 DNA: TGCGCCAGCAGCTTGGGAGGCCAGAAGGTCCACAATGAGCAGTTCTTC
V gene: TRBV20-1; clone size: .; J gene: TRBJ1-1; D gene: .; CDR3 protein: CSAGGGGAFF; CDR3 DNA: TGCAGTGCTGGGGGCGGAGGAGCTTTCTTT